The clone carrying this T cell receptor beta chain was seen ten or more times. V dropped 1 base and J dropped 5 bases, with 8 bases sitting between them. Per germline, CDR1 DFQATT and CDR2 SNEGSKA (reference sequence). The CDR3 covers 12 residues. The sample comes from a study of T-cell reconstitution after alpha-beta-depleted transplantation in children. Library preparation (for TCRbeta) was performed with unique molecular identifiers. TCRdb re-analysed the PCR reads in MiXCR, keeping a single row per CDR3 protein. The table lists 250,000 to 300,000 distinct CDR3 sequences, nearly 10% of them singletons.

The material was PBMCs from the stem cell graft donor, obtained from the stem cell graft. This sequence originates from a human donor who donated a stem cell graft to a child with SCID. The J gene is TRBJ2-5, the V gene TRBV20-1; maybe TRBD2 (5 bases). This chain's CDR3 is CSARVGGETQYF. The CDR3 DNA reads as TGCAGTGCTAGAGTGGGCGGGGAGACCCAGTACTTC.